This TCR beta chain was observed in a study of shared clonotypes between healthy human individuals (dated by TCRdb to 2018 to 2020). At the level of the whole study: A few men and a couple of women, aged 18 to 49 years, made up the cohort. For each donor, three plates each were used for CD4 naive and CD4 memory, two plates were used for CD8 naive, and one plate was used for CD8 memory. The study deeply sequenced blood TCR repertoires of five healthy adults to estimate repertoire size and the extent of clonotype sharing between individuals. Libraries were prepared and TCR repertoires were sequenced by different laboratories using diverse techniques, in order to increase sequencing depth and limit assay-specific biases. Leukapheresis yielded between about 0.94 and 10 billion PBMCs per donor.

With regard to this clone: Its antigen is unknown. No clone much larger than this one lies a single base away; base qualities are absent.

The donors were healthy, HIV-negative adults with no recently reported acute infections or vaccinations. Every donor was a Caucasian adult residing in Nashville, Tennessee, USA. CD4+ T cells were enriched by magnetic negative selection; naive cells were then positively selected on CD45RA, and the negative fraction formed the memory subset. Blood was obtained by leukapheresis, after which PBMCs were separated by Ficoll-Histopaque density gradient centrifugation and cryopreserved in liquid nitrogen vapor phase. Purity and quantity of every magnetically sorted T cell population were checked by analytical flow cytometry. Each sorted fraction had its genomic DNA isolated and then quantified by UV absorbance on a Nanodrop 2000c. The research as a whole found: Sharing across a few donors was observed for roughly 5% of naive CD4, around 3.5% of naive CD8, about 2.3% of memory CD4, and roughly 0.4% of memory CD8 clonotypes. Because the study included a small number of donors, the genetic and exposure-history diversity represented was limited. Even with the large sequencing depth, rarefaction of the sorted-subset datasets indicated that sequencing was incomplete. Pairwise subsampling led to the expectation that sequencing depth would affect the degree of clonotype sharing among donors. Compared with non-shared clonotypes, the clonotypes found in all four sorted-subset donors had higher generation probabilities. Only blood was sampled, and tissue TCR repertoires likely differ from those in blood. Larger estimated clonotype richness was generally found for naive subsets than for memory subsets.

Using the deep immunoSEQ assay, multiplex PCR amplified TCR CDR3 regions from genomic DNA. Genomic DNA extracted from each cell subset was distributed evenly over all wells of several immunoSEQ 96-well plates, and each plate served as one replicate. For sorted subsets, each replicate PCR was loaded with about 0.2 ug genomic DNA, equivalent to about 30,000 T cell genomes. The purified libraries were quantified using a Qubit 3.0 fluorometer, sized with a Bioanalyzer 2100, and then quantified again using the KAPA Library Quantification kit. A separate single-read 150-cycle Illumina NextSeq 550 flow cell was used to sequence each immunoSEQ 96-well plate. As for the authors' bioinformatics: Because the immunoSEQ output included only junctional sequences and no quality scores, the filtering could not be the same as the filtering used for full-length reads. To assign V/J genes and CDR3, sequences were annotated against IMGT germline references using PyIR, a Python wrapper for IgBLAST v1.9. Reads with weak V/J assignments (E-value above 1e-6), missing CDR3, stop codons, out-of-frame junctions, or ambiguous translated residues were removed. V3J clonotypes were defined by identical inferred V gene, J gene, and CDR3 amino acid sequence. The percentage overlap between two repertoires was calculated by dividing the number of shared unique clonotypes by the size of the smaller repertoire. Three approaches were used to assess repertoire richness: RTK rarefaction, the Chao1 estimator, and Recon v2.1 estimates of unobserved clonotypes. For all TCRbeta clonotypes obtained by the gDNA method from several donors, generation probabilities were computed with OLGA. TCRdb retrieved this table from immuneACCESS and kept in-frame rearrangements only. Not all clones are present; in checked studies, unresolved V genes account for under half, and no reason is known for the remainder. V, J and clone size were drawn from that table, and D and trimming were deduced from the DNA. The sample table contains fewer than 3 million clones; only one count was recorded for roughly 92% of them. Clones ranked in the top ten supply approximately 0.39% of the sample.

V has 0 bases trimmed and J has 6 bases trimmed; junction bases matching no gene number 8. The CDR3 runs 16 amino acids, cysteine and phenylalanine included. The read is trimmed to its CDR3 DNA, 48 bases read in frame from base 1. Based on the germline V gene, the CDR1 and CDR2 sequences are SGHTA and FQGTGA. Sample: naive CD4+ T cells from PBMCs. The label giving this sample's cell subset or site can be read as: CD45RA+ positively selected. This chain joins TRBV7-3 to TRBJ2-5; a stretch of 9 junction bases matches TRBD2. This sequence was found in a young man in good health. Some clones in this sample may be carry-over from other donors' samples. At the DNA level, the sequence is TGTGCCAGCAGCTTAACGGTAGCGGGAGAAGAAAAGACCCAGTACTTC. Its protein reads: CASSLTVAGEEKTQYF.